This TCR beta chain comes out of a study of control samples from healthy donors and cancer patients. This CDR3 region has 17 residues. Trimming removed 7 bases from V and 0 bases from J, with 21 bases in between. In germline, CDR1 is MGHDK, CDR2 SYGVNS. Produced via immunoSEQ multiplex PCR; TCRdb's table is partial and in-frame only. Of about 110,000 clones in the sample, approximately 84% are singletons; the top ten hold around 6.6%. The chain joins TRBV25-1 to TRBJ1-2; the D gene is possibly TRBD1 (6 bases). The specimen was blood. This TCR came from a man aged 18 to 29 in good health. CDR3 nucleotide sequence: TGTGCCAGCACCCCCGGGGGGGCGGCTTCATCTAACTATGGCTACACCTTC. Translation gives CASTPGGAASSNYGYTF.